This T cell receptor beta chain was profiled in a study of T cells in localized non-small cell lung cancer. Worth noting for this clone: Antigen: not known.

CDR3 length equals 17 residues. Study-level points and caveats: Uninvolved adjacent lung showed higher T cell clonality than tumor.

Sequencing was performed with immunoSEQ multiplex PCR; in TCRdb, only in-frame clones are kept and a portion is missing. The sample lists fewer than 12,000 clones; under 55% were seen once. The chain recombines TRBV7-5 with TRBJ1-3; TRBD1 is the table's D call, not checked against the DNA. TRBV7-5 is deemed a pseudogene. The receptor was isolated from a woman aged 35 to 69 with stage II squamous cell lung carcinoma. This specimen was lymph node tissue, taken before any cancer treatment. The chain's CDR3 is CASSMSSGTGSGNTIYF. CDR3 nucleotide sequence: TGTGCCAGCAGCATGTCATCCGGGACAGGGTCTGGAAACACCATATATTTT.